The clone carrying this T cell receptor (beta chain) was seen many times. What it recognizes is unknown. The CDR3 covers 12 residues. The V gene lost 8 bases and the J gene lost 4 bases, with 12 bases spanning the gap. CDR1 and CDR2 (germline): MNHEY, SVGAGI. Semi-nested PCR with Nested Universal Primer A followed constant-region reverse priming of full-length variable regions. TCRdb reanalysed the 5' RACE reads using MiXCR and keeps one entry per CDR3 protein. Altogether 25,000 to 40,000 distinct CDR3 sequences are present, about 25% being singletons, with the ten largest covering roughly 4%. Naive CD4+ T cells were purified with Tregs depleted by CD25. General observations from the study: Tumor memory CD4+ T cell TCR gene usage was found to cluster with blood and lymph node memory CD4+ cells and with lymph node naive CD4+ cells.

The sequencing sample was made of naive CD4+ T cells sorted from a lymph node. Subset: naive CD4+ T cells, CD4+CD45RA+CD25-. The chain joins TRBV6-5 to TRBJ2-7, with D possibly matching TRBD2 (6 bases). The TCR originated in a female donor with breast cancer. The CDR3 is CASSRGDYEQYF. In nucleotides, the CDR3 is TGTGCCAGCTCACGCGGGGATTACGAGCAGTACTTC.